Listed below are T cell receptor beta chains from one sample, sequenced in a study of blood T cell repertoires in COVID-19. Repertoires were generated with immunoSEQ multiplex PCR, while TCRdb's copy carries only in-frame clones and drops some. The sample yields about 350,000 clones, roughly 87% seen once. What was sequenced was PBMCs or T cells enriched from blood (not recorded which). These TCRs come from a woman in her thirties who had recovered from COVID-19. The CDR3 runs from the conserved cysteine through the conserved F or W. Fields, in order: clone size, CDR3 length, V gene, J gene, CDR3 protein. Part of the rows lack a size; the others show once, few, many or a class for expanded clones.

size: .; length: 14; V: TRBV28; J: TRBJ1-1; CDR3: CASSGYRGGTEAFF
size: .; length: 14; V: TRBV19; J: TRBJ2-1; CDR3: CASSISPNGNEQFF
size: once; length: 14; V: TRBV5-1; J: TRBJ2-1; CDR3: CASLEQGSSNEQFF
size: .; length: 11; V: TRBV27; J: TRBJ2-3; CDR3: CATTRADTQYF
size: .; length: 16; V: TRBV3-1/TRBV3-2; J: TRBJ1-5; CDR3: CASSQSWEGSNQPQHF
size: .; length: 12; V: TRBV7-9; J: TRBJ1-1; CDR3: CASSPSDRAAFF
size: .; length: 17; V: TRBV7-6; J: TRBJ1-6; CDR3: CASSYGDAGGSNSPLHF
size: .; length: 15; V: TRBV11-3; J: TRBJ2-2; CDR3: CASSLEPGKTGELFF
size: .; length: 15; V: TRBV30; J: TRBJ1-4; CDR3: CAWSVGGGVGEKLFF
size: .; length: 17; V: TRBV5-4; J: TRBJ1-6; CDR3: CASTHRLSGEYNSPLHF
size: once; length: 11; V: TRBV10-2; J: TRBJ2-7; CDR3: CASSGTYEQYF
size: .; length: 18; V: TRBV7-2; J: TRBJ1-6; CDR3: CASSSNRGPNSYNSPLHF
size: .; length: 14; V: TRBV5-1; J: TRBJ2-3; CDR3: CASSFGSGTDTQYF
size: .; length: 16; V: TRBV30; J: TRBJ2-6; CDR3: CAWAGQHLSGANVLTF
size: .; length: 14; V: TRBV4-1; J: TRBJ2-5; CDR3: CASEPVYGQETQYF
size: .; length: 18; V: TRBV29-1; J: TRBJ1-1; CDR3: CSVEDRRTPGHMNTEAFF
size: .; length: 14; V: TRBV30; J: TRBJ1-5; CDR3: CAWSVKGAQQPQHF
size: .; length: 14; V: TRBV28; J: TRBJ1-2; CDR3: CASSLGTVNYGYTF
size: .; length: 14; V: TRBV19; J: TRBJ2-7; CDR3: CASSFQGSSYEQYF
size: .; length: 16; V: TRBV5-4; J: TRBJ2-3; CDR3: CASSLVGATSTDTQYF
size: .; length: 15; V: TRBV7-6; J: TRBJ2-1; CDR3: CASSLTRQGEHEQFF
size: .; length: 17; V: TRBV28; J: TRBJ1-6; CDR3: CASSEPDSDSYNSPLHF
size: .; length: 16; V: TRBV7-9; J: TRBJ1-5; CDR3: CASSLVHGDQNQPQHF
size: .; length: 16; V: TRBV5-1; J: TRBJ1-2; CDR3: CASSLQTGTGLDGYTF
size: .; length: 16; V: TRBV28; J: TRBJ1-1; CDR3: CASSPSLGGANTEAFF
size: .; length: 12; V: TRBV4-1; J: TRBJ1-2; CDR3: CASRRLQGGYTF
size: .; length: 14; V: TRBV29-1; J: TRBJ1-2; CDR3: CSVAGQGMVHGYTF
size: .; length: 13; V: TRBV4-1; J: TRBJ2-7; CDR3: CASSQDLSYEQYF
size: .; length: 13; V: TRBV7-6; J: TRBJ1-1; CDR3: CASSEDSNTEAFF
size: .; length: 16; V: TRBV6-4; J: TRBJ1-1; CDR3: CASSDSAYVELTEAFF
size: .; length: 15; V: TRBV7-6; J: TRBJ1-1; CDR3: CASSLRTGMNTEAFF
size: .; length: 15; V: TRBV11-3; J: TRBJ2-1; CDR3: CASSFGGLSYNEQFF
size: .; length: 14; V: TRBV2; J: TRBJ2-5; CDR3: CASRPGLTQETQYF
size: once; length: 14; V: TRBV6-5; J: TRBJ1-2; CDR3: CASSYSQGAGGYTF
size: .; length: 15; V: TRBV11-2; J: TRBJ2-3; CDR3: CASSLSPYNTDTQYF
size: few; length: 12; V: TRBV5-4; J: TRBJ1-1; CDR3: CASSLPSTEAFF
size: .; length: 14; V: TRBV2; J: TRBJ1-3; CDR3: CASSEGLSGNTIYF